The text below deals with one TCR beta chain. What it binds is not known. V lost 2 bases and J 4 bases, leaving 17 bases between the germline ends. The germline CDR1 and CDR2 sequences are GTSNPN and SVGIG (reference sequence). This CDR3 comprises 15 residues. This entry belongs to a study of T cells in localized non-small cell lung cancer. Findings and limits, study-wide: The highest T cell clonality was in uninvolved adjacent lung, above tumor. Greater T cell density in blood accompanied longer overall survival. One tumor region alone was sequenced, and heterogeneity therefore remains possible. There were a median roughly 60 of the top 100 tumor clones appearing in adjacent lung.

The method was immunoSEQ multiplex PCR; TCRdb's version includes in-frame clones alone and lacks a portion of them. The sample lists 86,000 or so clones, about four fifths occurring once. The sequenced sample was peripheral blood, obtained before any cancer treatment. The V gene is TRBV30, the J gene TRBJ1-2; no clear D. The clonotype was recovered from a man aged 35-69 years with stage I lung adenocarcinoma. The CDR3 protein is CAWSSPWLGIYGYTF. DNA for the CDR3: TGTGCCTGGAGTAGTCCTTGGCTGGGTATCTATGGCTACACCTTC.